The 10 T cell receptor beta chains below all came from one sample that was sequenced in a study of blood T cells in healthy people across ages. The second PCR ran about 6 to 12 cycles with a sample-barcoded 5' primer and J-beta primers. A single record per CDR3 protein comes from TCRdb applying MiXCR to the 5' RACE reads. The table lists fewer than 800,000 distinct CDR3 sequences, about 30% of them singletons. Sequenced sample: blood. These receptors all stem from an elderly woman in good health.

This clonotype was seen repeatedly, ten times or more. This rearrangement joins TRBV20-1 to TRBJ2-5; 8 bases are a match to TRBD2. Germline lookup yields CDR1 DFQATT and CDR2 SNEGSKA (reference sequence). The length of the CDR3 is 13 residues. With V trimmed by 6 bases and J by 5 bases, 8 bases remained unmatched. The CDR3 sequence: CSAFRGGGETQYF. In DNA form, the CDR3 reads TGCAGTGCCTTCCGGGGGGGCGGGGAGACCCAGTACTTC.

J is TRBJ2-1 and V is TRBV12-5; D not resolved. Germline CDR1 and CDR2: LGHNT and FRNRAP. V lost 0 bases and J lost 9, with 9 bases in between. The CDR3 length is 13 residues. CDR3 loop: CASGLVSHTEQFF. The DNA of the CDR3 is TGTGCTAGTGGTTTGGTATCACACACTGAGCAGTTCTTC.

This clonotype was seen ten or more times. The V and J genes are TRBV7-8 and TRBJ2-7, with 9 bases aligning to TRBD1. CDR1 SGHVS and CDR2 FQNEAQ come from the germline V gene. The CDR3 is 14 amino acids. V was pared by 5 bases and J by 6 bases, with 8 bases of the junction left unmatched. The CDR3 nucleotides read TGTGCCAGCAGCCCCGGGACAGGGCCTCTCGAGCAGTACTTC. Translating it yields CASSPGTGPLEQYF.

The chain recombines TRBV10-3 with TRBJ2-3; TRBD1 or TRBD2 may be the D gene (6 bases each). Germline values: CDR1 ENHRY, CDR2 SYGVKD. The CDR3 extends over 15 amino acids. V shed 2 bases and J shed 1 base, with 10 bases lying between them. The CDR3 is CAISEEGGGTDTQYF. CDR3 nucleotide sequence: TGTGCCATCAGTGAGGAGGGGGGCGGCACAGATACGCAGTATTTT.

This clonotype was recorded at least ten times. V is TRBV20-1 and J is TRBJ2-1; TRBD1 matches 10 bases. With V trimmed by 5 bases and J by 4 bases, 2 bases remained unmatched. CDR3 length equals 13 residues. The germline V gene encodes CDR1 DFQATT and CDR2 SNEGSKA (reference sequence). Here the CDR3 reads CSARGQGYNEQFF. The CDR3 DNA is TGCAGTGCTCGGGGACAGGGGTACAATGAGCAGTTCTTC.

Worth noting for this clonotype: A much larger clone sits a single nucleotide away, making a read error possible. This chain connects TRBV28 to TRBJ2-4; TRBD2 matches 10 bases. This CDR3 is 18 amino acids long. Germline V gene sequence: CDR1 MDHEN, CDR2 SYDVKM. After removal of 3 bases from V and 1 base from J, the junction contained 9 bases not matched to a gene. The CDR3 sequence: CASSFLTSGAMAKNIQYF. CDR3 nucleotides: TGTGCCAGCAGTTTCTTAACTAGCGGGGCCATGGCCAAAAACATTCAGTACTTC.

A remark on this clonotype: A much bigger clone sits one base away, suggesting this may be a read error. This chain connects TRBV5-1 to TRBJ2-5; possibly TRBD1 for D (6 bases). Gene TRBJ2-7 matches the end of the DNA better, so the J call may be wrong. From germline, CDR1 is SGHRS and CDR2 YFSETQ. This CDR3 comprises 14 residues. CDR3 DNA sequence: TGCGCCGGCAGCTTGTCAGGGGACCTTTACGAGCAGTACTTC. Translated: CAGSLSGDLYEQYF.

Details on this clonotype: This sequence may be a read error, since a much larger clone differs from it by one base. This sequence joins TRBV2 and TRBJ2-5, with a tentative D call TRBD2 (5 bases). The CDR3 extends over 14 amino acids. V lost 6 bases and J 2 bases, leaving 13 bases between the germline ends. Germline values: CDR1 SNHLY, CDR2 FYNNEI. The CDR3 region is CASRELASQETQYF. The CDR3 nucleotides are TGTGCCAGCAGGGAATTAGCGAGTCAAGAGACCCAGTACTTC.

The rearrangement joins TRBV2 to TRBJ2-1, with D possibly being TRBD2 (6 bases). Germline V CDR1 and CDR2: SNHLY, FYNNEI. The V end was cut by 9 bases, the J end by 0 bases, with 18 bases between. The CDR3 is 16 residues long. CDR3 in DNA: TGTGCCAGTATTAGCTGGGGGGAGAGCTCCTACAATGAGCAGTTCTTC. This gives the protein CASISWGESSYNEQFF.

Regarding this clonotype: An end of the junction differs from the germline gene, which may be a read error. The chain couples TRBV7-8 to TRBJ2-5; TRBD1 matches at 8 bases. The length of the CDR3 is 14 residues. CDR1 and CDR2 (germline): SGHVS, FQNEAQ. The CDR3 loop is CTSSASGTGETQYF. The CDR3 DNA reads TGTACCAGCAGCGCATCCGGGACAGGAGAGACCCAGTACTTC.